This T cell receptor beta chain comes out of a study of blood T cells in healthy people across ages. Worth noting for this clonotype: Its antigen remains unknown. A read error may explain this, as a much larger clone is one base away.

General observations from the study: When one million T cells were used, diversity estimates were thought to be underestimates.

Next came a second PCR, run for roughly 6 to 11 cycles, which used a sample-barcoded 5' primer along with a J-beta primer mix. Via MiXCR, TCRdb re-called the 5' RACE reads, giving one row per CDR3 protein. The table lists fewer than 750,000 distinct CDR3 sequences, roughly half of them singletons. The source material was blood. This TCR derives from an elderly woman in good health.

The CDR3 coding sequence is TGCGCCAGCAGCTTGGGGGGCAGGGGGGGAGATGGCTACACCTTC. This translates into CASSLGGRGGDGYTF. The V and J genes are TRBV5-1 and TRBJ1-2, with 7 bases matching TRBD1. V lost 0 bases and J lost 6; bases outside the gene matches: 8. Germline assignment: CDR1 SGHRS and CDR2 YFSETQ. There are 15 residues in the CDR3.